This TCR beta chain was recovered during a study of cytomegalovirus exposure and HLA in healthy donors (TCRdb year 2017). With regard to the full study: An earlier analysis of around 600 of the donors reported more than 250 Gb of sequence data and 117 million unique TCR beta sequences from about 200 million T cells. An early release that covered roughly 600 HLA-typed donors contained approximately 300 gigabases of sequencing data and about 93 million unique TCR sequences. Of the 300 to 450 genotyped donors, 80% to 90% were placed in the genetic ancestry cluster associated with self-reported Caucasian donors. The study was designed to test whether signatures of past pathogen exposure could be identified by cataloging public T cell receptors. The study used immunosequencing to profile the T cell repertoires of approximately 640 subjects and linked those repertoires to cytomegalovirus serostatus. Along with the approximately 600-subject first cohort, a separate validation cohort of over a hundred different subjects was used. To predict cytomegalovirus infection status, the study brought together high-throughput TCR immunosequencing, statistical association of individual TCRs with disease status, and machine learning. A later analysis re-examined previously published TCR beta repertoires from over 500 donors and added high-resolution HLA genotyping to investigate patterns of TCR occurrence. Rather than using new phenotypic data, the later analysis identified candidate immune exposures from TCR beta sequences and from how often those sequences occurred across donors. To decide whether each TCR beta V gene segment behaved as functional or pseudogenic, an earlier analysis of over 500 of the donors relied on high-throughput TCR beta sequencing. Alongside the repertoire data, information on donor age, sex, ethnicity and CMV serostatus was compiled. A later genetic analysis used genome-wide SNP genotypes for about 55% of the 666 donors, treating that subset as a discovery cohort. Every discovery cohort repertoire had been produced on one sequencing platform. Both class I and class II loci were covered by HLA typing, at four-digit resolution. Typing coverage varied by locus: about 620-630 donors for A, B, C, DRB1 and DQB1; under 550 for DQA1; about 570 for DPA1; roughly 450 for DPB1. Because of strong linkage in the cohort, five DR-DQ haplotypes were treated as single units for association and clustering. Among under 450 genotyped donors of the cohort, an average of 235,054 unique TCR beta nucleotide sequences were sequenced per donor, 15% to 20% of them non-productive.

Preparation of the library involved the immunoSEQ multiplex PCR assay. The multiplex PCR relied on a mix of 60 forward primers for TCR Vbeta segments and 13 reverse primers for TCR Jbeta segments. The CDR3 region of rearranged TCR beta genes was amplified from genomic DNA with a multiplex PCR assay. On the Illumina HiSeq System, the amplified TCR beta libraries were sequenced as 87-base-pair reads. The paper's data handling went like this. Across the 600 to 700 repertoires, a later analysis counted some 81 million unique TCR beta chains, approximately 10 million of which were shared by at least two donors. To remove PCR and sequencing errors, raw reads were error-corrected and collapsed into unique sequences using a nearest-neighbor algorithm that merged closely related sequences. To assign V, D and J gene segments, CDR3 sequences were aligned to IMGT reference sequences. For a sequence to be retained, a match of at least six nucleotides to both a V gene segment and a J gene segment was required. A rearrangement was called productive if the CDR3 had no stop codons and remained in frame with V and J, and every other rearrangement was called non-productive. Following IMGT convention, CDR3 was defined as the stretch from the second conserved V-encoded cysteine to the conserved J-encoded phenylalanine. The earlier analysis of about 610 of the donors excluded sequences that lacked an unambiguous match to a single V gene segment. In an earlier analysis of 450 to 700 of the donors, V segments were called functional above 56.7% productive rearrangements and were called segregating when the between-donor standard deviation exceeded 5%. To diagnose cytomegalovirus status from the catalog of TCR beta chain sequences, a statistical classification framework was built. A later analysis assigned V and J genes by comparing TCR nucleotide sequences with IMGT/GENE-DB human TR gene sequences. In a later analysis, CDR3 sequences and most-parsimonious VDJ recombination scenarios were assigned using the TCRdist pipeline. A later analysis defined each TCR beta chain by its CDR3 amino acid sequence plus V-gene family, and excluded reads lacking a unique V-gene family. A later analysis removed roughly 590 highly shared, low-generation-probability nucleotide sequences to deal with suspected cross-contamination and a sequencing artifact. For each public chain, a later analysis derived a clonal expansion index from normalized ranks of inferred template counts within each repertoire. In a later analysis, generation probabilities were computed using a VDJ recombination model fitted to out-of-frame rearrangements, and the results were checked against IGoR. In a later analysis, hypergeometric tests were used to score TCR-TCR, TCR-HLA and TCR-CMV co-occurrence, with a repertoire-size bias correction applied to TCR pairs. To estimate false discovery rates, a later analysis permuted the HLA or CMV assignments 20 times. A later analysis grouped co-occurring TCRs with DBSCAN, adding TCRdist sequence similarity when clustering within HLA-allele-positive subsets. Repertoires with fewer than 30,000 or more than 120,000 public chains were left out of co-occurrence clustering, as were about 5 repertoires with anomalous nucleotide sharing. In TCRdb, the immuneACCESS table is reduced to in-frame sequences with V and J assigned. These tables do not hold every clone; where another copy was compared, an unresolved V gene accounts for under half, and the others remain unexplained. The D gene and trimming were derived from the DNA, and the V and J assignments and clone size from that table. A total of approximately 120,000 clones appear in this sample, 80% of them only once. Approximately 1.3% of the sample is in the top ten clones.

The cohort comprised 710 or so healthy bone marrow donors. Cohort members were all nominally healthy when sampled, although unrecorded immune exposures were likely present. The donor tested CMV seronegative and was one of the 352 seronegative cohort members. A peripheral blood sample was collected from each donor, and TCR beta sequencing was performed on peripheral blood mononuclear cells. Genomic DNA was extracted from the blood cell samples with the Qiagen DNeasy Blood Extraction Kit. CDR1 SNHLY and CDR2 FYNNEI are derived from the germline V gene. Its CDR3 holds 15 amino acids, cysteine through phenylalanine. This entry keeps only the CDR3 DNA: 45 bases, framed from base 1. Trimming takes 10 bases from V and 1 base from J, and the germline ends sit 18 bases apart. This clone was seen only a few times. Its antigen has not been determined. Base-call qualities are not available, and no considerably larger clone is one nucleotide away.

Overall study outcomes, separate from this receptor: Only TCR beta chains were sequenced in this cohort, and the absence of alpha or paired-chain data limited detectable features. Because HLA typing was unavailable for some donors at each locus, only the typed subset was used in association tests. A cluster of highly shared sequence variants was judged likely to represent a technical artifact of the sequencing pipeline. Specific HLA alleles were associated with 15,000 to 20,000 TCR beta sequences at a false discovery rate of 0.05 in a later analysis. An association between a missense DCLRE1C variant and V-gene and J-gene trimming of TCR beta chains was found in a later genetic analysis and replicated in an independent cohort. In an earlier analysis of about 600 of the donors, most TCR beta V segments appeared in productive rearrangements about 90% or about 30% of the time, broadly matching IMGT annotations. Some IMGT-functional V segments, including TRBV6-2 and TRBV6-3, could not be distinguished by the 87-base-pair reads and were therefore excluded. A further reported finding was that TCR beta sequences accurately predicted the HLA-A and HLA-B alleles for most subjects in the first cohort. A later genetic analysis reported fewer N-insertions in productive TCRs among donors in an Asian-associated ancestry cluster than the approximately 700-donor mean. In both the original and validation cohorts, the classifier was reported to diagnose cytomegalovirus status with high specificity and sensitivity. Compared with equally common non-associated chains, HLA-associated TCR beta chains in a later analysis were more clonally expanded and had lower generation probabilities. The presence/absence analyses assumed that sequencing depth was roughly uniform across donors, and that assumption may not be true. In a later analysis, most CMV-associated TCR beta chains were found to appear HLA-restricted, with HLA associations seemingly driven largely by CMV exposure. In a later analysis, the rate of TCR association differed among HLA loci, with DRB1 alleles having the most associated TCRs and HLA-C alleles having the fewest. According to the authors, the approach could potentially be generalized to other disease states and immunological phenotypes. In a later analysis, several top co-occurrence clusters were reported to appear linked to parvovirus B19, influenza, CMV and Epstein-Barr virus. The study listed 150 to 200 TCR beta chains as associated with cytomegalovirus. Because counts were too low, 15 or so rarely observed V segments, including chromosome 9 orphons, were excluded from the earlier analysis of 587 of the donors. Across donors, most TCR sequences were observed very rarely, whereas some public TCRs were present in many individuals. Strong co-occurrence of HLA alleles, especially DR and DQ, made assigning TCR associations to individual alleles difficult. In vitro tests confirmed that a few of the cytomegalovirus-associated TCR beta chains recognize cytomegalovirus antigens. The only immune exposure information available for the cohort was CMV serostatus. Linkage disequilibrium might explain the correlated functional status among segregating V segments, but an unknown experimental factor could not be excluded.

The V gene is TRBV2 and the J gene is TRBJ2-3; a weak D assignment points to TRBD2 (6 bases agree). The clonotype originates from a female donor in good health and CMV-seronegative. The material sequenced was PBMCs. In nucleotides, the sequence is TGTGCCACCCTCGGCACTAGCCTGGGCACAGATACGCAGTATTTT. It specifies CATLGTSLGTDTQYF.